Listed here is a single TCR beta chain. Its specific antigen is unknown. No base-level quality is on record; no much larger clone is a single base apart. Preparation of the library involved the immunoSEQ multiplex PCR assay. For the multiplex PCR, a mixture combining 60 forward primers for TCR Vbeta segments and 13 reverse primers for TCR Jbeta segments was used. The CDR3 region of rearranged TCR beta genes was amplified from genomic DNA by a multiplex PCR assay. Amplified TCR beta libraries were sequenced as 87-base-pair reads on the Illumina HiSeq System. The paper's data handling went like this. Across the 500 to 700 repertoires, a later analysis counted roughly 77 million unique TCR beta chains, 8.5 million to 12 million of which were shared by at least two donors. To remove PCR and sequencing errors, raw reads were error-corrected and collapsed into unique sequences using a nearest-neighbor algorithm that merged closely related sequences. CDR3 sequences were aligned to IMGT reference sequences to assign V, D and J gene segments. For a sequence to be retained, a match of at least six nucleotides was required to both a V gene segment and a J gene segment. Rearrangements were classified as productive when the CDR3 lacked stop codons and remained in frame with V and J, and all other rearrangements were classified as non-productive. CDR3 was defined by IMGT convention, running from the second conserved V-encoded cysteine to the conserved J-encoded phenylalanine. In an earlier analysis of some 550 of the donors, sequences lacking an unambiguous match to a single V gene segment were excluded. In an earlier analysis of approximately 590 of the donors, a V segment was called functional when productive rearrangements were above 56.7%, and segregating when the standard deviation between donors exceeded 5%. A statistical classification framework was developed to diagnose cytomegalovirus status using the catalog of TCR beta chain sequences. In a later analysis, V and J genes were assigned by comparing TCR nucleotide sequences against IMGT/GENE-DB human TR gene sequences. The TCRdist pipeline was used in a later analysis to assign CDR3 sequences and most-parsimonious VDJ recombination scenarios. In a later analysis, each TCR beta chain was defined by its CDR3 amino acid sequence together with its V-gene family, and reads lacking a unique V-gene family were excluded. A later analysis removed several hundred highly shared, low-generation-probability nucleotide sequences to deal with suspected cross-contamination and a sequencing artifact. In a later analysis, a clonal expansion index was calculated for each public chain from normalized within-repertoire ranks of inferred template counts. In a later analysis, generation probabilities were computed with a VDJ recombination model fitted to out-of-frame rearrangements, and the resulting probabilities were checked against IGoR. In a later analysis, TCR-TCR, TCR-HLA and TCR-CMV co-occurrence was scored with hypergeometric tests, and a repertoire-size bias correction was applied to TCR pairs. False discovery rates were estimated in a later analysis by permuting HLA or CMV assignments 20 times. In a later analysis, co-occurring TCRs were grouped using DBSCAN, and TCRdist sequence similarity was added for clustering within HLA-allele-positive subsets. For co-occurrence clustering, repertoires with fewer than 30,000 or more than 120,000 public chains were excluded, along with about five repertoires with anomalous nucleotide sharing. The table comes from immuneACCESS by way of TCRdb, which keeps in-frame sequences with V and J called. Part of the clones is missing from these tables; in studies checked, under half for an unresolved V gene and the rest for unknown reasons. V, J and clone size reflect that table, while D and trimming were determined from the DNA. The sample data list roughly 180,000 clones, and 82% of these were observed just once. Less than 2% of the sample is in the top ten clones.

The sample belongs to a study of cytomegalovirus exposure and HLA in healthy donors (dated by TCRdb to 2016 to 2017). Study-level background: According to an earlier analysis of a few hundred of the donors, 150 million to 200 million T cells yielded 100 million or so unique TCR beta sequences and about 300 Gb of sequence data. About 280 gigabases of sequencing data and roughly 80 million unique TCR sequences made up an early release that covered 500 to 650 HLA-typed donors. The genetic ancestry cluster associated with self-reported Caucasian donors included 81% of the 398 genotyped donors. The aim of the study was to test whether cataloging public T cell receptors could identify signatures of past pathogen exposure. Using immunosequencing, the study profiled T cell repertoires from 666 subjects and related those repertoires to cytomegalovirus serostatus. Besides the first cohort of 500 to 700 subjects, a separate validation cohort made up of some 110 different subjects was used. To predict cytomegalovirus infection status, the study combined high-throughput TCR immunosequencing, statistical association of individual TCRs with disease status, and machine learning. A later analysis re-analyzed previously published TCR beta repertoires from several hundred donors and added high-resolution HLA genotyping to study TCR occurrence patterns. Rather than using new phenotypic data, the later analysis identified candidate immune exposures from TCR beta sequences and from how often those sequences occurred across donors. An earlier analysis of 450 to 750 of the donors used high-throughput TCR beta sequencing to judge whether each TCR beta V gene segment behaved as functional or pseudogenic. Donor age, sex, ethnicity and CMV serostatus were compiled together with the repertoire data. A later genetic analysis used genome-wide SNP genotypes for about 60% of the roughly 700 donors, treating that subset as a discovery cohort. Every discovery cohort repertoire had been produced on one sequencing platform. Both class I and class II loci were covered by HLA typing, at four-digit resolution. Typing coverage differed by locus: A, B, C, DRB1 and DQB1 were typed in about 620-630 donors, DQA1 in 500 to 550, DPA1 in 600 to 610, and DPB1 in 450 to 490. Four or five DR-DQ haplotypes were treated as single units for association and clustering because of strong linkage in the cohort. Across some 400 genotyped donors of the cohort, an average of about 250,000 unique TCR beta nucleotide sequences per donor were sequenced, and around 20% of those sequences were non-productive. What the research found in general, with its limitations: The classifier was reported to diagnose cytomegalovirus status with high specificity and sensitivity in both the original and validation cohorts. A later analysis found that TCR association rates varied across HLA loci, with DRB1 alleles showing the most associated TCRs and HLA-C alleles the fewest. Because counts were too low, under 20 rarely observed V segments, including chromosome 9 orphons, were left out of the earlier analysis of 587 of the donors. According to a later analysis, most CMV-associated TCR beta chains appeared to be HLA-restricted, and the HLA associations seemed to be driven largely by CMV exposure. The presence/absence analyses assumed that sequencing depth was roughly uniform across donors, and that assumption may not be true. Because HLA typing was missing for some donors at each locus, association tests included only the typed subset. In a later analysis, several top co-occurrence clusters were reported to appear linked to parvovirus B19, influenza, CMV and Epstein-Barr virus. Compared with equally common non-associated chains, HLA-associated TCR beta chains in a later analysis were more clonally expanded and had lower generation probabilities. The sequencing pipeline was judged likely to have produced a cluster of highly shared sequence variants as a technical artifact. When HLA alleles, especially DR and DQ, strongly co-occurred, attributing TCR associations to individual alleles was difficult. Specific HLA alleles were associated with 16,951 TCR beta sequences at a false discovery rate of 0.05 in a later analysis. An earlier analysis of around 600 of the donors showed that most TCR beta V segments appeared in productive rearrangements either about 87% or about 30% of the time, which broadly matched IMGT annotations. Most TCR sequences were observed very rarely across donors, whereas some public TCRs were present in many individuals. A further reported finding was that TCR beta sequences accurately predicted the HLA-A and HLA-B alleles for most subjects in the first cohort. Correlated functional status among segregating V segments might reflect linkage disequilibrium, but an unknown experimental factor could not be ruled out. Only TCR beta chains were sequenced in this cohort, and the absence of alpha or paired-chain data limited detectable features. In the study, 150 to 200 TCR beta chains were listed as associated with cytomegalovirus. According to a later genetic analysis, donors in an Asian-associated ancestry cluster had fewer N-insertions in productive TCRs than the approximately 650-donor mean. The only immune exposure information available for the cohort was CMV serostatus. A later genetic analysis associated a missense DCLRE1C variant with V-gene and J-gene trimming of TCR beta chains, and an independent cohort replicated the association. The authors suggested that the approach could potentially be generalized to other disease states and immunological phenotypes. In vitro tests confirmed that a few of the cytomegalovirus-associated TCR beta chains recognize cytomegalovirus antigens. Some IMGT-functional V segments, including TRBV6-2 and TRBV6-3, could not be told apart with the 87-base-pair reads, so those segments were excluded.

In total, just over 650 healthy bone marrow donors made up the cohort. At the time of sampling, all cohort members were nominally healthy, though unrecorded immune exposures were likely present. The donor tested CMV seronegative, placing the donor among the 300 to 400 seronegative members of the cohort. A peripheral blood sample was collected from each donor, and TCR beta sequencing was performed on peripheral blood mononuclear cells. Genomic DNA was extracted from the blood cell samples with the Qiagen DNeasy Blood Extraction Kit. After removal of 4 bases from V and 7 bases from J, the junction retains 11 bases not matched to a gene. CDR1 and CDR2 (SGHDN, FVKESK) derive from the germline V gene. The CDR3 measures 15 amino acids from cysteine to phenylalanine. The only DNA kept is the CDR3, 45 bases in frame from the first base.

Sequencing was carried out using PBMCs. The chain joins TRBV14 to TRBJ2-5, and 8 junctional nucleotides match TRBD2. This TCR was sampled from a man between 40 and 49 years old in good health and CMV-seronegative. The CDR3 sequence is CASSPRLAGEGTQYF. The DNA sequence is TGTGCCAGCAGCCCGCGCCTAGCGGGTGAAGGGACCCAGTACTTC.